This TCR beta chain was captured by sequencing in a study of blood T cell repertoires in COVID-19. The wider study: Spain, Italy and the United States supplied samples that represented acute and convalescent COVID-19.

In the original processing: Reference gene primers were amplified, and this amplification served to estimate nucleated cell counts. This table comes from immunoSEQ multiplex PCR, and its TCRdb copy is limited to in-frame clones, with some not included. From that table come the V and J calls and clone size; the DNA was used to work out D and trimming. The sample includes hundreds of thousands of clones, roughly nine tenths of them seen just once. Recruitment covered about two dozen US areas and drew participants whose ages spanned roughly 18 to 90 years. Researchers sorted participants into cohorts using their self-reported clinical history. Germline CDR1 and CDR2: LNHDA and SQIVND (reference sequence). With V trimmed by 3 bases and J by 5 bases, 7 bases remained unmatched. The CDR3 is 15 residues long.

The material sequenced was PBMCs or T cells enriched from blood (not recorded which). The chain employs TRBV19 and TRBJ1-1; 9 nucleotides match TRBD1. This clonotype was sampled from a woman aged 25-40 years who had recovered from COVID-19. This CDR3 is CASSMSTGGRTEAFF. In DNA, the CDR3 is TGTGCCAGTAGTATGTCTACAGGGGGCCGGACTGAAGCTTTCTTT.